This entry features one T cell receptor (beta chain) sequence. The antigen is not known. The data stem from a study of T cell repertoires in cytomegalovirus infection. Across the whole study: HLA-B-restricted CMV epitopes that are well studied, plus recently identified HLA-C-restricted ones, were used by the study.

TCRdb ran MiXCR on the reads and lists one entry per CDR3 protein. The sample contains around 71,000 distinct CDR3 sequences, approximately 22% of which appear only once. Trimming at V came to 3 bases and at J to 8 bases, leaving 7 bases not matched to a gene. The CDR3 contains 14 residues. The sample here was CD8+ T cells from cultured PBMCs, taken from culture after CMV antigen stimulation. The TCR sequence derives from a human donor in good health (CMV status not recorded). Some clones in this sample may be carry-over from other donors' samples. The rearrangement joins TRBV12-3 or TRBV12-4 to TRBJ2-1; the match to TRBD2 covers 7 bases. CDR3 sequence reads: CASSLGLAGDEQFF. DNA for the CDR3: TGTGCCAGCAGTTTGGGGCTGGCGGGGGATGAGCAGTTCTTC.